Listed below are T cell receptor beta chains from one sample, sequenced in a study of blood T cell repertoires in COVID-19. Libraries were prepared by immunoSEQ multiplex PCR; TCRdb keeps only in-frame clonotypes and omits some of them. This table has about 88,000 clones, roughly 80% appearing once. The sequencing input was peripheral blood. All receptors derive from a human donor in a cohort sampled during active COVID-19. Each CDR3 is given with its conserved first and last residue. A D gene is named only where the DNA matches it firmly. Not all rows give a size; the values are once, few, many and, for expanded clones, a class.

d_call j_call v_call clone_size cdr3_aa cdr3_nt
TRBD2 TRBJ2-1 TRBV3-1/TRBV3-2 . CASSQGVASGSFNEQFF TGTGCCAGCAGCCAAGGGGTGGCTAGCGGGAGTTTTAATGAGCAGTTCTTC
. TRBJ2-7 TRBV21-1 . CASSSTGPGGYEQYF TGTGCCAGCAGCAGCACCGGGCCAGGGGGATACGAGCAGTACTTC
. TRBJ2-7 TRBV11-1 . CASSLGSYEQYF TGTGCCAGCAGCTTAGGTAGCTACGAGCAGTACTTC
TRBD1 TRBJ1-1 TRBV2 many CASRNRGLGEAFF TGTGCCAGCCGGAACAGGGGGCTGGGTGAAGCTTTCTTT
TRBD1 TRBJ1-2 TRBV6-1 . CASSETGGYIYGYTF TGTGCCAGCAGTGAGACAGGGGGATATATCTATGGCTACACCTTC
. TRBJ1-1 TRBV13 . CASSWGSGDTEAFF TGTGCCAGCAGCTGGGGCTCAGGGGATACTGAAGCTTTCTTT
. TRBJ2-3 TRBV27 once CASSLSYRGKLVWGGREDTQYF TGTGCCAGCAGTTTATCGTATCGGGGAAAATTGGTGTGGGGGGGCCGGGAAGATACGCAGTATTTT
TRBD1 TRBJ1-2 TRBV7-9 . CASSHSGTGINYGYTF TGTGCCAGCAGCCATTCAGGGACAGGGATTAACTATGGCTACACCTTC
. TRBJ1-5 TRBV2 . CASSLSNQPQHF TGTGCCAGCAGCCTTAGCAATCAGCCCCAGCATTTT
TRBD2 TRBJ2-2 TRBV5-1 . CASSTGLVTGELFF TGCGCCAGCAGCACCGGACTAGTCACCGGGGAGCTGTTTTTT
TRBD1 TRBJ2-3 TRBV5-1 . CASSPGQTSTDTQYF TGCGCCAGCAGCCCGGGACAGACTAGCACAGATACGCAGTATTTT
TRBD2 TRBJ2-2 TRBV7-6 many CASSLRTSGGAYTGELFF TGTGCCAGCAGCTTAAGGACTAGCGGGGGGGCTTACACCGGGGAGCTGTTTTTT
. TRBJ2-7 TRBV6-5 . CASRTTHGDLQYF TGTGCCAGCAGAACCACACACGGAGACTTGCAGTACTTC
. TRBJ1-6 TRBV12-3/TRBV12-4 . CASSPEQNSPLHF TGTGCCAGCAGTCCAGAACAGAATTCACCCCTCCACTTT
TRBD1 TRBJ2-5 TRBV2 . CASTMDRGETQYF TGTGCCAGCACCATGGACAGGGGTGAGACCCAGTACTTC
. TRBJ1-4 TRBV28 . CASSLDRSATNEKLFF TGTGCCAGCAGTTTAGACAGGTCTGCAACTAATGAAAAACTGTTTTTT
. TRBJ2-7 TRBV6-5 . CASRKSGSGEQYF TGTGCCAGCAGGAAATCAGGGTCTGGTGAGCAGTACTTC
. TRBJ1-2 TRBV6-5 . CASSTGGGNYGYTF TGTGCCAGCAGTACCGGGGGGGGGAACTATGGCTACACCTTC
. TRBJ2-5 TRBV28 once CASSLTNTAQETQYF TGTGCCAGCAGCCTAACCAATACCGCTCAAGAGACCCAGTACTTC
. TRBJ2-7 TRBV2 . CASSRLEGSYEQYF TGTGCCAGCAGTAGACTTGAAGGCTCCTACGAGCAGTACTTC
TRBD1 TRBJ1-1 TRBV29-1 . CSGGQAMNTEAFF TGCAGCGGTGGACAGGCCATGAACACTGAAGCTTTCTTT
TRBD2 TRBJ2-7 TRBV19 . CASSIPAGASYEQYF TGTGCCAGTAGTATCCCAGCGGGAGCCTCCTACGAGCAGTACTTC
TRBD2 TRBJ2-1 TRBV7-2 . CASSRTSGGHNEQFF TGTGCCAGCAGCCGGACTAGCGGGGGCCACAATGAGCAGTTCTTC
TRBD2 TRBJ2-7 TRBV5-8 . CASSLEFGSGQTYEQYF TGTGCCAGCAGCTTGGAATTTGGTAGCGGGCAGACCTACGAGCAGTACTTC
. TRBJ2-7 TRBV10-3 . CAIAVSEYEQYF TGTGCCATCGCGGTCTCAGAATACGAGCAGTACTTC
. TRBJ2-2 TRBV19 . CASRAQGGSTGELFF TGTGCCAGCCGTGCCCAGGGGGGTAGCACCGGGGAGCTGTTTTTT
TRBD2 TRBJ2-2 TRBV6-5 . CASSLGLASGELFF TGTGCCAGCAGTTTGGGACTAGCTAGCGGGGAGCTGTTTTTT
. TRBJ1-1 TRBV7-6 . CASSKQVPGGNTEAFF TGTGCCAGCAGCAAACAGGTCCCCGGGGGGAACACTGAAGCTTTCTTT
TRBD2 TRBJ2-3 TRBV19 . CASSSPSGGTSTDTQYF TGTGCCAGTAGTTCTCCTAGCGGGGGGACGAGCACAGATACGCAGTATTTT
TRBD1 TRBJ1-1 TRBV5-6 . CASSFVGGNTEAFF TGTGCCAGCAGCTTTGTAGGGGGCAACACTGAAGCTTTCTTT
. TRBJ1-4 TRBV5-1 . CASRPTGGEKLFF TGCGCCAGCAGACCCACGGGTGGAGAAAAACTGTTTTTT
. TRBJ2-7 TRBV30 few CAWSREYEQYF TGTGCCTGGAGCCGAGAGTACGAGCAGTACTTC
TRBD2 TRBJ2-3 TRBV5-1 once CASSGTSAGDTQYF TGCGCCAGCAGCGGGACTAGCGCCGGAGATACGCAGTATTTT
. TRBJ2-7 TRBV5-1 . CASSFETGYEQYF TGCGCCAGCAGCTTCGAGACAGGCTACGAGCAGTACTTC
TRBD1 TRBJ1-2 TRBV3-1/TRBV3-2 few CASSQEGQGLLGGYTF TGTGCCAGCAGCCAAGAGGGACAGGGGTTACTTGGGGGCTACACCTTC
. TRBJ2-7 TRBV5-1 . CASWASGQPYEQYF TGCGCCAGCTGGGCCTCGGGACAACCCTACGAGCAGTACTTC
TRBD1 TRBJ1-3 TRBV29-1 . CSVVQGARNTIYF TGCAGCGTTGTACAGGGGGCCAGAAACACCATATATTTT
. TRBJ2-3 TRBV6-6 . CASRPPTARETDTQYF TGTGCCAGCAGACCACCGACCGCCCGGGAGACAGATACGCAGTATTTT
TRBD2 TRBJ2-1 TRBV28 . CASLGASGFSYNEQFF TGTGCCAGCTTGGGGGCTAGCGGGTTCTCCTACAATGAGCAGTTCTTC
TRBD1 TRBJ2-2 TRBV28 . CASRFAGGADTGELFF TGTGCCAGCAGATTCGCAGGGGGCGCGGACACCGGGGAGCTGTTTTTT
TRBD1 TRBJ1-5 TRBV19 . CASTGTGGQPQHF TGTGCCAGTACCGGGACAGGGGGACAGCCCCAGCATTTT
. TRBJ1-1 TRBV14 . CASSRSLRQGAFF TGTGCCAGCAGCCGTAGTCTTCGGCAGGGAGCTTTCTTT
. TRBJ2-1 TRBV7-9 . CASSPSPVFSSYNEQFF TGTGCCAGCAGCCCCTCCCCGGTCTTTAGCTCCTACAATGAGCAGTTCTTC
. TRBJ1-1 TRBV28 . CASSLRSARTEAFF TGTGCCAGCAGTTTGCGTTCGGCGCGGACTGAAGCTTTCTTT
. TRBJ2-1 TRBV2 . CASTRLSNEQFF TGTGCCAGCACTAGGTTAAGCAATGAGCAGTTCTTC
TRBD1 TRBJ1-4 TRBV4-1 . CASSHQSGTGAYNEKLFF TGCGCCAGCAGCCACCAATCCGGGACAGGGGCTTATAATGAAAAACTGTTTTTT
. TRBJ2-7 TRBV28 . CASSLARYEQYF TGTGCCAGCAGTTTGGCTCGCTACGAGCAGTACTTC
. TRBJ1-2 TRBV19 . CASLGVDYGYTF TGTGCCAGTCTGGGAGTGGACTATGGCTACACCTTC
TRBD1 TRBJ1-6 TRBV28 . CASGTGMVSPLHF TGTGCCAGCGGGACAGGGATGGTTTCACCCCTCCACTTT
TRBD1 TRBJ1-2 TRBV30 few CAWSLINRGDYTF TGTGCCTGGAGTCTTATAAACAGGGGAGACTACACCTTC
TRBD2 TRBJ2-1 TRBV20-1 . CSASTRERSYNEQFF TGCAGTGCTAGTACGCGGGAGAGATCCTACAATGAGCAGTTCTTC
. TRBJ2-7 TRBV5-6 . CASSLLGSRDEQYF TGTGCCAGCAGCTTGCTGGGCTCCAGGGACGAGCAGTACTTC
TRBD1 TRBJ1-1 TRBV18 . CASSPGDRGNTEAFF TGTGCCAGCTCACCTGGGGACAGGGGGAACACTGAAGCTTTCTTT
. TRBJ2-1 TRBV24-1 . CATSDTGKPYNEQFF TGTGCCACCAGTGACACAGGGAAACCTTACAATGAGCAGTTCTTC
. TRBJ1-2 TRBV28 . CASSLRTPDYGYTF TGTGCCAGCAGTTTACGGACTCCTGACTATGGCTACACCTTC
TRBD2 TRBJ2-5 TRBV6-6 . CASSYSSGAPETQYF TGTGCCAGCAGTTACTCAAGCGGGGCCCCCGAGACCCAGTACTTC
TRBD1 TRBJ1-1 TRBV7-2 . CASSLTGTYTEAFF TGTGCCAGCAGCTTGACAGGGACGTACACTGAAGCTTTCTTT
. TRBJ1-6 TRBV3-1/TRBV3-2 once CASSQDKWQVGSPLHF TGTGCCAGCAGCCAAGATAAGTGGCAGGTGGGTTCACCCCTCCACTTT
. TRBJ1-5 TRBV7-2 . CASSPSPTGLLMVPQHF TGTGCCAGCAGCCCGAGCCCTACAGGTCTCCTCATGGTGCCCCAGCATTTT